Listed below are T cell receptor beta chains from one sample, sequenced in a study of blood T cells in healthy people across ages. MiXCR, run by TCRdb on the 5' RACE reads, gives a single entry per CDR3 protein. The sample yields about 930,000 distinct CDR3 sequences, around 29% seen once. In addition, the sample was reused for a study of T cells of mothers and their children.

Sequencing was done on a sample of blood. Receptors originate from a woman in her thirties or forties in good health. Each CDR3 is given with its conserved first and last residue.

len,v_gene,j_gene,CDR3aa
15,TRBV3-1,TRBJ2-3,CASSQDIAGADTQYF
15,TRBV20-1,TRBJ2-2,CSARDQGRSTGELFF
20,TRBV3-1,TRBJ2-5,CASSPEKGLAGASTFVEQYF
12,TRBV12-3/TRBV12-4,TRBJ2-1,CASSLPLHEQFF
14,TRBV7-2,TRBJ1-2,CASSLTQGSYGYTF
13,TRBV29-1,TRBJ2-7,CSVGTSGSWEQYF
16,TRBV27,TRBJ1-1,CASSFGTGGAGTEAFF
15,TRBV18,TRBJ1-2,CASSETGVGNYGYTF
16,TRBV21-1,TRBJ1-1,CASSVRQFGMNTEAFF
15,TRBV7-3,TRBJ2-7,CASSPRAGDFYEQYF
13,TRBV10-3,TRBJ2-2,CAISETGPGELFF
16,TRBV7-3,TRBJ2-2,CACSLRGTQNTGELFF
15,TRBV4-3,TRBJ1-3,CASSQDPGSGNTIYF
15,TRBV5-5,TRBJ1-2,CASSPGAGLNYGYTF
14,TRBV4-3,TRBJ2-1,CASSQTGAYNEQFF
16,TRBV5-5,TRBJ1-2,CASSRVGGLIPYGYTF
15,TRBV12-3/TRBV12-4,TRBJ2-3,CASSPPAVGADTQYF
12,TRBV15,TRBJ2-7,CATSRPFYEQYF
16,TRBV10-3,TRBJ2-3,CAISHGTGHLTDTQYF
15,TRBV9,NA,CASSQTGQTYNEQYF
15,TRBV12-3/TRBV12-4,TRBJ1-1,CASSSRTGRNTEAFF
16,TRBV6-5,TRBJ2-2,CASSYRTPGATGELFF
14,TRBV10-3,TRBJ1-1,CAISEATVNTEAFF
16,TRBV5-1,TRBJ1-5,CASSLGQGGSGKPQHF
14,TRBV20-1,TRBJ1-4,CSAPTGGSNEKLFF
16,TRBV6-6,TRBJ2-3,CASSYSRGRAADTQYF
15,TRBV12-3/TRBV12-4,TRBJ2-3,CASSSRTGVTDTQYF
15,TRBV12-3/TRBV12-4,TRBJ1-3,CASSLLTGSGNTIYF
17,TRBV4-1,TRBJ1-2,CASSQETSQQANYGYTF
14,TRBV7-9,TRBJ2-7,CASSQSGVNYEQYF
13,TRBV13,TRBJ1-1,CASSLFGPTEAFF
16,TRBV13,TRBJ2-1,CASSLVISGGRNEQFF
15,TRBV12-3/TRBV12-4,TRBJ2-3,CASSFRDGITDTQYF
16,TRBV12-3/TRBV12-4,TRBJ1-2,CASSLGIGRSGYGYTF
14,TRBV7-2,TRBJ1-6,CASRGGGRNSPLHF
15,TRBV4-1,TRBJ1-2,CASSLQVTSNYGYTF
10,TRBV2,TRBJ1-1,CASRRHEAFF
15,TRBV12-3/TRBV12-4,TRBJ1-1,CASSSVQSSNTEAFF
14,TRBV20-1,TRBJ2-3,CSANPGTSTDTQYF
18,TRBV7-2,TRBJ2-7,CASSPGASGGPNPYEQYF
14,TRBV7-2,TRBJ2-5,CASSLWTGKETQYF
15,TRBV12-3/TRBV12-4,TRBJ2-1,CASILGLAGYNEQFF
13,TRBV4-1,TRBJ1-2,CASSQTGQGGYTF
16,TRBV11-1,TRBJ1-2,CASSFGQGAPLYGYTF
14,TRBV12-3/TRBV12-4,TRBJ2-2,CASSTDRLAGELFF
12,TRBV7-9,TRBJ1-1,CASSFSPEGAFF
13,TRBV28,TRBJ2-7,CASSSQGTYEQYF
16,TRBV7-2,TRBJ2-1,CASSASVGGGYNEQFF
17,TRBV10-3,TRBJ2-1,CAISDALTSGSYNEQFF
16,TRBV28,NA,CASSLRLAGRQETQYF
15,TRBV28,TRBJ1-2,CASLSGTGFIYGYTF
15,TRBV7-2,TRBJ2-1,CASSFLGTSGGGQFF
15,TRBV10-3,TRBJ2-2,CAIRRTGANTGELFF
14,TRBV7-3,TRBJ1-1,CASSLGQPSTEAFF
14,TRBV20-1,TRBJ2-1,CSARLDPLLAEQFF
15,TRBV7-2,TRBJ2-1,CASSLQSGGRVEQFF
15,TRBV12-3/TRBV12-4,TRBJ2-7,CASSLGAANSYEQYF